This TCR beta chain was profiled in a study of blood T cell repertoires in COVID-19. About the study: Sites across the United States, Italy and Spain contributed samples from acute and convalescent COVID-19. Sample material is recorded as cDNA or gDNA derived from T cells, B-cell-depleted T cells, or PBMCs.

The CDR3 length is 17 residues. The germline CDR1 and CDR2 sequences are MGHRA and YSYEKL. Deletions cut 0 bases from V and 2 bases from J, with 16 bases between. The authors' processing: Nucleated cell counts were estimated from reference gene primer amplification. Repertoires were generated with immunoSEQ multiplex PCR, while TCRdb's copy carries only in-frame clones and drops some. The D gene and trimming were derived from the DNA, and the V and J assignments and clone size from that table. The table lists about 290,000 clones, around four fifths of them singletons. The chain recombines TRBV4-1 with TRBJ1-2; possible D gene TRBD1, 6 bases. The sequence was obtained from a woman in her forties or fifties with active or convalescent COVID-19. Sequenced material: peripheral blood. Here the CDR3 DNA reads TGCGCCAGCAGCCAAGACCCCCCCGGAACAGGGAACTATGGCTACACCTTC. Amino acid sequence: CASSQDPPGTGNYGYTF.